Listed here are 7 T cell receptor beta chains from one sample, sequenced in a study of blood T cell repertoires in COVID-19. Assay used: immunoSEQ multiplex PCR; TCRdb lists only in-frame clones, some missing. Here the sample spans roughly 110,000 clones, about 85% being singletons. Sequencing input: peripheral blood. The receptors derive from a man aged 40-49 years with acute or convalescent COVID-19.

The chain carries TRBV6-5 and TRBJ2-5, with a possible D match to TRBD2 (5 bases). Per the germline V gene, CDR1 is MNHEY and CDR2 is SVGAGI. The CDR3 runs 13 residues. V was trimmed by 5 bases and J by 5 bases, leaving 12 bases between them. Written as DNA, the CDR3 is TGTGCCAGCAGTAGGAGGATCTTGGAGACCCAGTACTTC. Translated: CASSRRILETQYF.

The rearrangement uses TRBV5-1 and TRBJ2-3, with 12 bases that match TRBD2. Germline CDR1 and CDR2: SGHRS and YFSETQ. The CDR3 is 17 residues long. J was trimmed by 5 bases and V by 3 bases; bases with no gene match: 10. The CDR3: CASSWSSGRAKVDTQYF. CDR3 DNA sequence: TGCGCCAGCAGCTGGTCTAGCGGGAGGGCCAAGGTAGATACGCAGTATTTT.

The chain couples TRBV28 to TRBJ1-1; 9 nucleotides match TRBD1. Germline assignment: CDR1 MDHEN and CDR2 SYDVKM. The CDR3 extends over 15 amino acids. The V segment lost 5 bases and the J segment 5 bases; nucleotides outside the gene matches: 9. CDR3 nucleotides: TGTGCCAGCAGTACCCTAGACAGGGGGTTTACTGAAGCTTTCTTT. It encodes CASSTLDRGFTEAFF.

This chain connects TRBV6-2 or TRBV6-3 to TRBJ1-2; no reliable D call. Germline V gives CDR1 MNHEY, CDR2 SVGEGT. This CDR3 has 13 residues. V lost 0 bases and J lost 8, with 10 bases in between. This CDR3 is CASSYSAGSGYTF. The CDR3 region has the DNA TGTGCCAGCAGTTACTCGGCAGGCAGCGGCTACACCTTC.

V gene TRBV6-5 combines with J gene TRBJ1-6; 7 bases agree with TRBD1. CDR3 length equals 15 residues. Germline CDR1 and CDR2: MNHEY and SVGAGI. The V and J ends lost 6 bases and 8 bases, in that order; junction bases with no gene match: 10. CDR3 in amino acids: CASSRRQGKDSPLHF. In DNA, the CDR3 is TGTGCCAGCAGCCGTCGACAGGGCAAAGATTCACCCCTCCACTTT.

The V call is TRBV3-1 (or the pseudogene TRBV3-2), the J call TRBJ1-2; D might be TRBD1 (6 bases). Germline loops: CDR1 LGHDT, CDR2 YNNKEL (reference sequence). Trimming cost V 2 bases and J 8 bases, with 15 bases left between them. This CDR3 region has 14 residues. CDR3 coding DNA: TGTGCCAGCAGCCAACACCGGGACAACGGGGGCTACACCTTC. Translated, it gives CASSQHRDNGGYTF.

This clone was recorded once. The chain is built from TRBV6-1 and TRBJ2-1; TRBD2 agrees at 7 bases. The CDR3 totals 13 residues. Germline CDR1 and CDR2: MNHNS and SASEGT. J was trimmed by 13 bases and V by 3 bases; bases with no gene match: 9. CDR3 sequence: CASSDRASGLQFF. CDR3 DNA: TGTGCCAGCAGTGATAGGGCTAGCGGATTACAGTTCTTC.